The 27 T cell receptor beta chains below all came from one sample that was sequenced in a study of T cell clonotyping in hematopoietic cell transplantation. TCRdb keeps only in-frame clones here, not all; method: immunoSEQ multiplex PCR. This sample carries about 70,000 clones, about 94% of them seen once, and the ten largest clones take 1.6%. The specimen sequenced was peripheral blood mononuclear cells. Every receptor here comes from a man over 45 in good health. Some clones in this sample may be carry-over from other donors' samples.

The genes are TRBV5-1 and TRBJ1-2; 7 bases line up with TRBD1. Unmatched junction bases numbered 5, after V lost 4 bases and J lost 5 bases. Germline V lookup: CDR1 SGHRS, CDR2 YFSETQ. The CDR3 has 13 amino acids. This CDR3 is CASSDSRGYGYTF. The CDR3 nucleotides are TGCGCCAGCAGCGACAGCAGGGGGTATGGCTACACCTTC.

This rearrangement joins TRBV14 to TRBJ1-1; TRBD1 is a possible D gene (5 bases). V gave up 4 bases and J gave up 11 bases, with 17 bases separating them. The CDR3 has 13 amino acids. The germline V gene encodes CDR1 SGHDN and CDR2 FVKESK. The DNA of the CDR3 is TGTGCCAGCAGCCTAGAGGGACGGCAAAGGGCTTTCTTT. This gives the protein CASSLEGRQRAFF. The whole variable domain, filled in from reference TRBV14 and TRBJ1-1, reads EAGVTQFPSHSVIEKGQTVTLRCDPISGHDNLYWYRRVMGKEIKFLLHFVKESKQDESGMPNNRFLAERTGGTYSTLKVQPAELEDSGVYFCASSLEGRQRAFFGQGTRLTVV.

The chain links TRBV10-3 to TRBJ2-1; 8 bases line up with TRBD2. The CDR3 length is 14 residues. The V segment lost 2 bases and the J segment 8 bases; nucleotides outside the gene matches: 5. From germline, CDR1 is ENHRY and CDR2 SYGVKD. The CDR3 spells CAISEGTRGDEQFF. Here the CDR3 DNA reads TGTGCCATCAGTGAGGGGACTAGGGGCGATGAGCAGTTCTTC.

In nucleotides, the CDR3 is TGTGCCAGCAGCTGGGACAGCCTGTCCACCGGGGAGCTGTTTTTT. As protein: CASSWDSLSTGELFF. The chain couples TRBV5-6 to TRBJ2-2; 7 nucleotides align to TRBD1. The J segment lost 4 bases and the V segment lost 3 bases, leaving 6 bases of the junction unmatched. Germline CDR1 reads SGHDT; CDR2 reads YYEEEE. The length of the CDR3 is 15 residues. Supplemented by reference TRBV5-6 and TRBJ2-2, the full variable domain reads DAGVTQSPTHLIKTRGQQVTLRCSPKSGHDTVSWYQQALGQGPQFIFQYYEEEERQRGNFPDRFSGHQFPNYSSELNVNALLLGDSALYLCASSWDSLSTGELFFGEGSRLTVL.

CDR3 in DNA: TGTGCCAGCACACTAGGGAAGAGGGAGACCCAGTACTTC. Its protein is CASTLGKRETQYF. This chain connects TRBV11-1 to TRBJ2-5; D is perhaps TRBD2 (5 bases). The germline gives CDR1 SGHAT, CDR2 FQDESV (reference sequence). V was shortened by 7 bases and J by 5 bases, with 14 bases between the two germline ends. The CDR3 covers 13 residues. Based on the CDR3 plus reference TRBV11-1 and TRBJ2-5, the full variable domain is EAEVAQSPRYKITEKSQAVAFWCDPISGHATLYWYRQILGQGPELLVQFQDESVVDDSQLPKDRFSAERLKGVDSTLKIQPAELGDSAMYLCASTLGKRETQYFGPGTRLLVL.

The rearrangement joins TRBV10-3 to TRBJ1-5; D call uncertain. V gave up 7 bases and J gave up 5 bases, with 12 bases separating them. This CDR3 has 13 residues. Germline assignment: CDR1 ENHRY and CDR2 SYGVKD. This chain's CDR3 is CAITAGRDQPQHF. The CDR3 nucleotides are TGTGCCATCACGGCAGGTCGGGATCAGCCCCAGCATTTT.

This clone is a singleton in its sample. Here the CDR3 DNA reads TGTGCCAGCAGCCCGAGGACAGGGGCCACCGGGGAGCTGTTTTTT. Amino acids: CASSPRTGATGELFF. This rearrangement joins TRBV7-9 to TRBJ2-2; 9 bases match TRBD1. V trimming: 5 bases; J trimming: 4 bases; junction bases outside the gene matches: 5. CDR3 length equals 15 residues. Germline V lookup: CDR1 SEHNR, CDR2 FQNEAQ (reference sequence).

The gene calls are TRBV29-1 and TRBJ2-7; 9 nucleotides match TRBD1. CDR1 and CDR2 (germline): SQVTM, ANQGSEA. The junction had 11 bases not matched to a gene; V was cut back by 7 bases and J by 1 base. The length of the CDR3 is 15 residues. The CDR3 spells CSASNPGTGSYEQYF. The CDR3 DNA sequence: TGCAGCGCTTCCAATCCCGGGACAGGGTCCTACGAGCAGTACTTC.

This chain links TRBV28 with TRBJ1-6; 12 bases are a match to TRBD1. The CDR3 extends over 16 amino acids. CDR1 MDHEN and CDR2 SYDVKM come from the germline V gene. J gave up 8 bases and V 6 bases, and 8 bases lay outside the gene matches. The CDR3 spells CASSQAGTGGDSPLHF. CDR3 sequence (DNA): TGTGCCAGCAGCCAAGCCGGGACAGGGGGCGATTCACCCCTCCACTTT.

The CDR3 bases are TGTGCCAGCAGTCTCGAGAATTTGTATGGCTACACCTTC. Translated, it gives CASSLENLYGYTF. The V call is TRBV28, the J call TRBJ1-2, with D unresolved. There are 13 residues in the CDR3. Deletions cut 5 bases from V and 5 bases from J, with 12 bases between. The germline CDR1 and CDR2 sequences are MDHEN and SYDVKM.

A few counts support this clone. The rearrangement links TRBV18 to TRBJ1-2, with no clear D. CDR1 and CDR2 from the germline V gene are KGHSH and LQKENI. The CDR3 contains 13 residues. V was shortened by 6 bases and J by 8 bases, with 16 bases between the two germline ends. The CDR3 nucleotides read TGTGCCAGCTCCTACGAGTGGAGTCAGGGCTACACCTTC. It specifies CASSYEWSQGYTF.

The chain employs TRBV6-5 and TRBJ1-4; D unresolved. Germline assignment: CDR1 MNHEY and CDR2 SVGAGI. Trimming stripped 2 bases from V and 1 base from J, with 5 bases between. The CDR3 is made up of 14 amino acids. DNA of the CDR3: TGTGCCAGCAGTTACACCATAACTAATGAAAAACTGTTTTTT. It translates to CASSYTITNEKLFF.

V gene TRBV7-9 combines with J gene TRBJ2-3, with D perhaps matching TRBD2 (5 bases). Trimming cost V 4 bases and J 1 base, with 12 bases left between them. CDR1 is SEHNR and CDR2 is FQNEAQ in the germline V gene (reference sequence). The CDR3 is 15 amino acids. In nucleotides, the CDR3 is TGTGCCAGCAGCTCTGGACTGTGGGGCACAGATACGCAGTATTTT. Amino acid sequence: CASSSGLWGTDTQYF.

V usage is TRBV15 and J usage is TRBJ1-4; D call uncertain. CDR3 size: 15 residues. The germline gives CDR1 LNHNV, CDR2 YYDKDF (reference sequence). The V end lost 0 bases, the J end lost 5 bases, and 10 bases lay between the germline ends. DNA of the CDR3: TGTGCCACCAGCAGAGATTTACAGAACAATGAAAAACTGTTTTTT. This codes for CATSRDLQNNEKLFF.

V and J are TRBV19 and TRBJ1-5; D unresolved. Per the germline V gene, CDR1 is LNHDA and CDR2 is SQIVND (reference sequence). V lost 3 bases, J lost 6 bases, and 6 bases lay in between. This CDR3 spans 12 amino acids. The CDR3 bases are TGTGCCAGTAGTATTCTAGGTCAGCCCCAGCATTTT. Its translation is CASSILGQPQHF.

This clone was recorded a few times. V and J are TRBV6-1 and TRBJ2-1; TRBD2 matches at 7 bases. CDR1 is MNHNS, CDR2 SASEGT, per germline. V lost 3 bases and J lost 0; bases outside the gene matches: 8. The CDR3 is made up of 17 amino acids. The CDR3 is CASSDPAGGSSYNEQFF. In DNA form, the CDR3 reads TGTGCCAGCAGTGACCCAGCCGGGGGGAGCTCCTACAATGAGCAGTTCTTC.

The chain combines TRBV27 with TRBJ2-2, with D perhaps TRBD1 (6 bases). Germline V gene sequence: CDR1 MNHEY, CDR2 SMNVEV (reference sequence). The germline V and J ends were trimmed by 5 bases and 4 bases, with 14 bases remaining between them. The CDR3 sequence is 15 residues long. CDR3 sequence: CASSGTLGITGELFF. The CDR3 coding sequence is TGTGCCAGCAGTGGGACACTGGGTATCACCGGGGAGCTGTTTTTT.

The V gene is TRBV2, the J gene TRBJ2-1, with TRBD1 as a possible D gene (5 bases). Germline lookup yields CDR1 SNHLY and CDR2 FYNNEI. Trimming stripped 10 bases from V and 3 bases from J, with 13 bases between. The CDR3 sequence is 13 residues long. The CDR3 nucleotides are TGTGCCACCTCGACAGAGCTCTACAATGAGCAGTTCTTC. Its translation is CATSTELYNEQFF.

The chain links TRBV4-1 to TRBJ2-7, with 10 bases matching TRBD1. J was trimmed by 3 bases and V by 0 bases; bases with no gene match: 5. CDR1 is MGHRA and CDR2 is YSYEKL in the germline V gene. The CDR3 contains 16 residues. This chain's CDR3 is CASSQDGTGVVYEQYF. CDR3 nucleotide sequence: TGCGCCAGCAGCCAAGACGGGACAGGGGTGGTCTACGAGCAGTACTTC.

The V and J genes are TRBV6-4 and TRBJ2-1; TRBD1 might be the D (6 bases). Germline V gene lookup returns CDR1 MRHNA and CDR2 SNTAGT. The CDR3 is 16 residues long. Trimming left V 1 base short and J 0 bases short, with 10 bases between. The CDR3 coding sequence is TGTGCCAGCAGTGACTTACAGGGCGTCTCCTACAATGAGCAGTTCTTC. As protein: CASSDLQGVSYNEQFF.

Only one count was recorded for this clone. V is TRBV5-6 and J is TRBJ2-2; 10 positions match TRBD1. CDR3 length: 16 residues. J lost 7 bases, V lost 1 base, and 7 bases had no gene match. Looked up from germline, CDR1 is SGHDT and CDR2 is YYEEEE. Here the CDR3 reads CASSLFGQGVGGELFF. The DNA of the CDR3 is TGTGCCAGCAGCTTGTTTGGACAGGGGGTTGGCGGGGAGCTGTTTTTT.

The rearrangement joins TRBV5-1 to TRBJ2-1; 13 nucleotides match TRBD2. The germline CDR1 and CDR2 sequences are SGHRS and YFSETQ. This CDR3 spans 16 amino acids. Unmatched junction bases numbered 6, after V lost 3 bases and J lost 6 bases. As DNA, the CDR3 is TGCGCCAGCAGCTCCACGACTAGCGGGGGGCTCAATGAGCAGTTCTTC. This gives the protein CASSSTTSGGLNEQFF.

The chain couples TRBV6-1 to TRBJ2-7; D is unresolved. The ends were cut back, 3 bases at V and 5 bases at J, with 5 bases in the middle. Germline V CDR1 and CDR2: MNHNS, SASEGT. The CDR3 totals 11 residues. As DNA, the CDR3 is TGTGCCAGCAGTGAGGGGAACGAGCAGTACTTC. It specifies CASSEGNEQYF.

V and J are TRBV5-1 and TRBJ2-1, with 8 bases lining up with TRBD1. The CDR3 is made up of 14 amino acids. V gave up 7 bases and J gave up 5 bases; unmatched junction bases: 8. CDR1 SGHRS and CDR2 YFSETQ come from the germline V gene. This chain's CDR3 is CASYRTGYDNEQFF. DNA for the CDR3: TGCGCCAGCTACCGGACAGGGTACGACAATGAGCAGTTCTTC.

The chain uses TRBV5-8 and TRBJ1-2; possible D gene TRBD1, 5 bases. Germline loops: CDR1 SGHTS, CDR2 YDEGEE. Trimming pared 4 bases from V and 2 bases from J, leaving 9 bases between. CDR3 length: 13 residues. CDR3 residues: CASSPDINYGYTF. Here the CDR3 DNA reads TGTGCCAGCAGCCCGGACATAAACTATGGCTACACCTTC. The whole variable domain, remainder taken from reference TRBV5-8 and TRBJ1-2, is EAGVTQSPTHLIKTRGQQATLRCSPISGHTSVYWYQQALGLGLQFLLWYDEGEERNRGNFPPRFSGRQFPNYSSELNVNALELEDSALYLCASSPDINYGYTFGSGTRLTVV.

The chain links TRBV7-8 to TRBJ1-6; D not resolved. V lost 5 bases, J lost 5 bases, and 13 bases lay in between. The V gene's germline CDR1 is SGHVS and CDR2 FQNEAQ. The CDR3 consists of 15 residues. The CDR3, as DNA: TGTGCCAGCAGCCCTCTCGGTTGGAATAATTCACCCCTCCACTTT. It is translated as CASSPLGWNNSPLHF.

The chain combines TRBV6-6 with TRBJ2-3; 9 bases fit TRBD1. Trimming took 4 bases from V and 4 from J; bases not matched to a gene: 9. Germline V gives CDR1 MNHNY, CDR2 SVGAGI (reference sequence). This CDR3 comprises 16 residues. The CDR3 DNA is TGTGCCAGCAGTTTAGGACAGGGGAAAATCCCAGATACGCAGTATTTT. This codes for CASSLGQGKIPDTQYF.